The 17 T cell receptor beta chains listed next were all sequenced from one sample in a study of blood T cell repertoires in COVID-19 (dated by TCRdb to 2020 to 2021). The library was obtained by the immunoSEQ multiplex PCR assay. TCRdb provides this immuneACCESS table in a form limited to in-frame rearrangements. Some clones are lacking; in checked studies, under half of them reflect an unresolved V gene, and why the rest are absent is not known. The sample table holds more than 90,000 clones, of which roughly four fifths were seen once. 3.5% to 5% of the sample is taken by the ten largest. Material for sequencing was peripheral blood. The receptors derive from a man in his fifties or sixties with acute or convalescent COVID-19.

The count of this clone is one. The chain is built from TRBV7-3 and TRBJ1-1; TRBD1 matches 10 bases. The V gene end was trimmed by 4 bases and the J gene end by 5 bases; junction bases not matched to a gene: 4. CDR3 length: 14 residues. Germline-derived CDR1 and CDR2 are SGHTA and FQGTGA. The DNA of the CDR3 is TGTGCCAGCAGCTCTGTGGACAGGGGGACTGAAGCTTTCTTT. The encoded protein is CASSSVDRGTEAFF.

The DNA of the CDR3 is TGTGCCAGCAGTCCTTTCCCAGGACAGATCCAGCACAATGAGCAGTTCTTC. Its protein is CASSPFPGQIQHNEQFF. The rearrangement joins TRBV6-4 to TRBJ2-1; D possibly corresponds to TRBD1 (6 bases). Trimming left V 5 bases short and J 5 bases short, with 22 bases between. The germline gives CDR1 MRHNA, CDR2 SNTAGT. The CDR3 contains 17 residues.

The V call is TRBV12-3 or TRBV12-4, the J call TRBJ1-5; TRBD1 might be the D (6 bases). The CDR3 length is 12 residues. V gave up 7 bases and J gave up 3 bases, with 7 bases separating them. The CDR3 here is CASKGHNQPQHF. DNA for the CDR3: TGTGCCAGCAAGGGACACAATCAGCCCCAGCATTTT.

The J gene is TRBJ2-1, the V gene TRBV27, with D maybe TRBD2 (7 bases). The CDR3 is 16 amino acids. Germline CDR1 reads MNHEY; CDR2 reads SMNVEV (reference sequence). Trimming shortened V by 5 bases and J by 4 bases, and 18 bases separated the two germline ends. As DNA, the CDR3 is TGTGCCAGCAGTGGGGGAGGGGGAGACGTTTACAATGAGCAGTTCTTC. Protein product: CASSGGGGDVYNEQFF.

V gene TRBV19 combines with J gene TRBJ1-5, with 7 nucleotides matching TRBD1. In germline, CDR1 is LNHDA, CDR2 SQIVND (reference sequence). The CDR3 runs to 13 residues. Trimming at V came to 7 bases and at J to 4 bases, leaving 4 bases not matched to a gene. CDR3 loop: CASTVTGNQPQHF. DNA for the CDR3: TGTGCCAGTACCGTGACAGGGAATCAGCCCCAGCATTTT.

The V call is TRBV19, the J call TRBJ2-5; 13 bases line up with TRBD2. After removal of 5 bases from V and 5 bases from J, the junction contained 8 bases not matched to a gene. The CDR3 has 16 residues. Per germline, CDR1 LNHDA and CDR2 SQIVND (reference sequence). CDR3 region: CASSPRTSGSGETQYF. Written as DNA, the CDR3 is TGTGCCAGTAGTCCGAGGACTAGCGGGAGCGGTGAGACCCAGTACTTC.

The chain couples TRBV29-1 to TRBJ2-3, with D perhaps matching TRBD2 (6 bases). The CDR3 spans 12 residues. CDR1 is SQVTM, CDR2 ANQGSEA, per germline. V gave up 8 bases and J gave up 4 bases, with 13 bases separating them. The CDR3 loop is CSPWDSADTQYF. The CDR3 DNA sequence: TGCAGCCCCTGGGACTCCGCAGATACGCAGTATTTT.

The chain has TRBV5-1 and TRBJ1-2; D is uncertain. Germline V gene lookup returns CDR1 SGHRS and CDR2 YFSETQ. With 2 bases removed from V and 4 bases from J, the gap between germline ends came to 3 bases. The CDR3 covers 11 residues. In DNA, the CDR3 is TGCGCCAGCAGCTTCGGCTATGGCTACACCTTC. It specifies CASSFGYGYTF.

J is TRBJ1-1 and V is TRBV15; D is unresolved. The CDR3 has 14 residues. The V end was cut by 1 base, the J end by 3 bases, with 9 bases between. Germline CDR1 LNHNV, CDR2 YYDKDF (reference sequence). As DNA, the CDR3 is TGTGCCACCAGCAGAGCAGGACTAGACACTGAAGCTTTCTTT. Translated: CATSRAGLDTEAFF. Combining the CDR3 with reference TRBV15 and TRBJ1-1 gives the whole variable domain DAMVIQNPRYQVTQFGKPVTLSCSQTLNHNVMYWYQQKSSQAPKLLFHYYDKDFNNEADTPDNFQSRRPNTSFCFLDIRSPGLGDTAMYLCATSRAGLDTEAFFGQGTRLTVV.

CDR3 coding DNA: TGTGCCATCAGTGACCCATTAGGGGGCAGGGCGGATGGCTACACCTTC. Translated: CAISDPLGGRADGYTF. The V call is TRBV10-3, the J call TRBJ1-2; 7 bases align to TRBD1. Germline loops: CDR1 ENHRY, CDR2 SYGVKD. After removal of 3 bases from V and 6 bases from J, the junction contained 13 bases not matched to a gene. The CDR3 length is 16 residues.

The gene calls are TRBV28 and TRBJ1-2; TRBD1 agrees at 8 bases. The CDR3 is made up of 16 amino acids. Germline loops: CDR1 MDHEN, CDR2 SYDVKM. The junction had 7 bases not matched to a gene; V was cut back by 1 base and J by 3 bases. CDR3 sequence: CASSLSSGGAHYGYTF. The DNA of the CDR3 is TGTGCCAGCAGTTTATCGTCAGGGGGCGCCCACTATGGCTACACCTTC.

This clone was seen once. The chain couples TRBV18 to TRBJ2-7; D is undetermined. This CDR3 has 14 amino acids. V lost 2 bases to trimming and J lost 4 bases, with 12 bases between them. Germline V CDR1 and CDR2: KGHSH, LQKENI. CDR3 nucleotide sequence: TGTGCCAGCTCACCAGACTCCCTGGAGTACGAGCAGTACGTC. This sequence encodes CASSPDSLEYEQYV.

As DNA, the CDR3 is TGTGCCACCAGCAGAGAAAAGCGGGGGGAAGCTTTCTTT. Translated: CATSREKRGEAFF. The chain employs TRBV15 and TRBJ1-1; D might be TRBD1 (5 bases). The germline gives CDR1 LNHNV, CDR2 YYDKDF (reference sequence). V was pared by 0 bases and J by 8 bases, with 10 bases between. The CDR3 loop spans 13 amino acids.

The CDR3, as DNA: TGTGCCAGCAGCGTAGCTTCGGGGGGGCGGCACACAGATACGCAGTATTTT. The encoded protein is CASSVASGGRHTDTQYF. The chain links TRBV9 to TRBJ2-3, with 8 bases matching TRBD2. The CDR3 totals 17 residues. The junction had 8 bases not matched to a gene; V was cut back by 0 bases and J by 2 bases. Germline values: CDR1 SGDLS, CDR2 YYNGEE.

This clone appeared once. The chain couples TRBV2 to TRBJ2-7, with a possible D match to TRBD1 (7 bases). The V gene lost 3 bases and the J gene lost 3 bases, with 12 bases spanning the gap. The CDR3 sequence is 14 residues long. Germline-derived CDR1 and CDR2 are SNHLY and FYNNEI. The CDR3 sequence is CASSDAGGSYEQYV. The CDR3 DNA follows: TGTGCCAGCAGTGACGCAGGGGGGAGCTACGAGCAGTACGTC.

This chain connects TRBV19 to TRBJ2-7; D perhaps matches TRBD2 (5 bases). The length of the CDR3 is 14 residues. Germline V gene lookup returns CDR1 LNHDA and CDR2 SQIVND (reference sequence). The V gene lost 5 bases and the J gene lost 2 bases, with 13 bases spanning the gap. The CDR3, as DNA: TGTGCCAGTAGTTTACGGGATGAGACCTACGAGCAGTACTTC. The encoded protein is CASSLRDETYEQYF. The whole variable domain, remainder taken from reference TRBV19 and TRBJ2-7, is DGGITQSPKYLFRKEGQNVTLSCEQNLNHDAMYWYRQDPGQGLRLIYYSQIVNDFQKGDIAEGYSVSREKKESFPLTVTSAQKNPTAFYLCASSLRDETYEQYFGPGTRLTVT.

The chain uses TRBV30 and TRBJ1-1, with D hard to call. Per germline, CDR1 GTSNPN and CDR2 SVGIG (reference sequence). The V gene lost 4 bases and the J gene lost 5 bases, with 14 bases spanning the gap. There are 13 residues in the CDR3. The CDR3 here is CAWTPGGGTEAFF. The CDR3 DNA sequence: TGTGCCTGGACCCCGGGAGGAGGTACTGAAGCTTTCTTT.